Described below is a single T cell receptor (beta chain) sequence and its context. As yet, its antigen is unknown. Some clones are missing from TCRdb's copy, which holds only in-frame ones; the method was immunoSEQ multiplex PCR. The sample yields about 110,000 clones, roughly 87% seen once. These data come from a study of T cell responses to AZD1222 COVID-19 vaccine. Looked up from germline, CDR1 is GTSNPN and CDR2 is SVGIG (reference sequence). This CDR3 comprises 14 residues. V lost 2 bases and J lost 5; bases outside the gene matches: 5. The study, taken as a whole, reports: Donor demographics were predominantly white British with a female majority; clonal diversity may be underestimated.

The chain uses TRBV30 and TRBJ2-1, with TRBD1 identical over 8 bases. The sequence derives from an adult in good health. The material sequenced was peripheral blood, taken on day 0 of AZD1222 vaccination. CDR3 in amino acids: CAWSRGTGDNEQFF. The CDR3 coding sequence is TGTGCCTGGAGTCGGGGGACAGGAGACAATGAGCAGTTCTTC.